This TCR beta chain comes out of a study of T-cell memory formation after mild COVID-19 (dated by TCRdb to the early 2020s). Study-level background: TCR sequence clusters from the two donors were largely donor specific. In a couple of donors, T-cell clones that expanded and contracted after mild COVID-19 were followed by sequencing TCRalpha and TCRbeta repertoires longitudinally. Two young, previously healthy adult volunteers, one female and one male, were included in the cohort.

For CDR1 and CDR2, the germline V gene lists SGHVS and FQNEAQ. Trimming at the junction amounts to 1 base on V and 2 bases on J, and the germline ends lie 8 bases apart. From the cysteine through the phenylalanine, the CDR3 covers 15 amino acids. The sequence is cut down to CDR3 DNA, 45 bases in frame from base 1. Data came from an Illumina NovaSeq 6000. cDNA libraries for TCRalpha and TCRbeta were prepared by 5'RACE using constant-segment primers, with sample barcodes and unique molecular identifiers added. RNA was extracted from every sample with Trizol reagent. Library amplification was performed in two PCR steps, and a second sample barcode and Illumina TruSeq adapters were introduced in the second step. Sequencing of the libraries was done on an Illumina NovaSeq, producing 2 x 150 bp paired-end reads. The authors' pipeline ran thus. With migec v1.2.7, reads were demultiplexed and then collapsed into UMI-guided consensus sequences. Using mixcr v2.1.11, UMI consensuses were aligned to TRA and TRB V and J templates and then assembled into clonotypes. A clonotype was counted as expanded or contracted only when both edgeR and NoisET called the clonotype significant, with the noise models trained on biological replicates. edgeR calls used a false discovery rate-adjusted p below 0.01 and a log2 fold-change threshold of 1. As an exploratory analysis of dynamics, max-normalized trajectories of the 1000 most abundant clonotypes were examined by PCA with hierarchical clustering. Separately sequenced CD4+ and CD8+ repertoires were used to assign a CD4 or CD8 phenotype to each responding clone. TCRdb reprocessing: public reads trimmed at Q25 with fastp, clones called with MiXCR, in-frame beta chains kept. Entries are consolidated by CDR3 protein sequence, retaining the most common genes and DNA. TCRdb's processing, not the authors', yielded these V and J calls. Within this sample are fewer than 700,000 distinct CDR3 sequences, with about a sixth of them counted one time only. The ten top clones hold approximately 12% of the sample.

Ficoll-Paque density gradient centrifugation was used to isolate PBMCs. This clonotype was counted a few times. Its antigen specificity is not known. No much larger clone is present one base from it, and per-base qualities are unavailable. General study outcomes and caveats: Clones that contracted from day 15 to 85 showed balanced CD4/CD8 phenotypes, whereas a second wave of clones that expanded from day 15 to 37 leaned towards CD4+. Whether the second-wave clones peaking on day 37 were SARS-CoV-2 specific was not confirmed. Contracting CD4+ clones were found mainly in CM and EM memory subsets, while CD8+ clones were enriched in EMRA. Some responding clones were found in pre-infection memory, which suggests that pre-existing cross-reactive memory T cells took part in the SARS-CoV-2 response. The study covered only a couple of mild cases, and larger cohorts including severe cases with pre-infection samples were considered necessary.

Sequenced: PBMCs or a T cell subset sorted from them (not recorded which). Recombination connected TRBV7-8 to TRBJ2-2, with the D gene too uncertain to name. This TCR was sampled from an adult woman who had mild COVID-19 (a few samples of this study predate the infection). The sample titles of this study are shuffled in the database, so cell type and time point are left out; the donor was told from shared clones. In nucleotides, the sequence is TGTGCCAGCAGCTTAGTTTTAGGCAACACCGGGGAGCTGTTTTTT. It is translated as CASSLVLGNTGELFF.